This entry lists 7 T cell receptor beta chains sequenced from one sample in a study of T cell changes during pregnancy in multiple sclerosis. The repertoire was sequenced with immunoSEQ multiplex PCR; TCRdb's copy has only in-frame clones and lacks some. This table has 55,000 to 70,000 clones, 92% appearing once. The material was CD8+ T cells from peripheral blood mononuclear cells, obtained in the third trimester of pregnancy. These receptors came from a female donor in good health, enrolled as a control in a pregnancy study.

The rearrangement links TRBV7-3 to TRBJ2-1, with D tentatively TRBD2 (7 bases). This CDR3 region has 12 residues. Trimming cost V 3 bases and J 12 bases, with 12 bases left between them. Germline CDR1 reads SGHTA; CDR2 reads FQGTGA. In nucleotides, the CDR3 is TGTGCCAGCAGCTTGACAGGCGGGGGGCAGTTCTTC. Amino acid sequence: CASSLTGGGQFF.

The rearrangement uses TRBV30 and TRBJ1-3, with 9 bases fitting TRBD1. V lost 3 bases and J lost 7; bases outside the gene matches: 4. Germline V gene sequence: CDR1 GTSNPN, CDR2 SVGIG (reference sequence). The CDR3 consists of 13 residues. CDR3 region: CAWRGQGWNTIYF. The CDR3 DNA reads TGTGCCTGGAGAGGACAGGGGTGGAACACCATATATTTT.

The chain recombines TRBV4-3 with TRBJ1-1; unclear D gene. The germline CDR1 and CDR2 sequences are LGHNA and YSLEER. The CDR3 has 15 residues. Trimming shortened V by 0 bases and J by 4 bases, and 12 bases separated the two germline ends. CDR3 sequence reads: CASSQEAVTGTEAFF. The CDR3 region has the DNA TGCGCCAGCAGCCAAGAGGCGGTTACCGGCACTGAAGCTTTCTTT.

The J gene is TRBJ2-1, the V gene TRBV4-3, with 8 bases matching TRBD2. V lost 0 bases to trimming and J lost 9 bases; unmatched junction nucleotides: 10. The CDR3 loop spans 16 amino acids. Germline assignment: CDR1 LGHNA and CDR2 YSLEER. DNA of the CDR3: TGCGCCAGCAGCCAAGACGCCGGGGGGGCGATCGGTGAGCAGTTCTTC. Amino acids: CASSQDAGGAIGEQFF.

V usage is TRBV13 and J usage is TRBJ2-5; tentatively, D is TRBD2 (5 bases). The CDR3 totals 15 residues. Between the trimmed V and J ends, which lost 2 bases and 5 bases, there was a span of 15 bases. The V gene's germline CDR1 is PRHDT and CDR2 FYEKMQ (reference sequence). This CDR3 is CASSLNRGKRETQYF. The DNA for the CDR3 is TGTGCCAGCAGCTTAAATAGAGGGAAGAGGGAGACCCAGTACTTC.

The chain carries TRBV6-1 and TRBJ1-2, with D unresolved. CDR1 is MNHNS and CDR2 is SASEGT in the germline V gene. The CDR3 is 14 residues long. V was pared by 2 bases and J by 7 bases, with 14 bases between. The CDR3 sequence is CASSEWKFSGGYTF. As DNA, the CDR3 is TGTGCCAGCAGTGAATGGAAGTTTTCGGGTGGCTACACCTTC.

The DNA of the CDR3 is TGTGCCAGTAGTCAGGCAGACAATTGGGGCTACACCTTC. This gives the protein CASSQADNWGYTF. This chain connects TRBV19 to TRBJ1-2, with unresolved D. Germline V CDR1 and CDR2: LNHDA, SQIVND (reference sequence). Trimming removed 5 bases from V and 8 bases from J, with 15 bases in between. The CDR3 is made up of 13 amino acids.